The 29 T cell receptor beta chains below all came from one sample that was sequenced in a study of T-cell memory formation after mild COVID-19. MiXCR, applied by TCRdb to the 5' RACE reads, yields one record per CDR3 protein. The sample comprises about 340,000 distinct CDR3 sequences, 20% to 25% of which are singletons, and roughly a fifth rests with the top ten. Sequenced material: PBMCs or a T cell subset sorted from them (not recorded which). These receptors originate from a man younger than 35 who had mild COVID-19 (a few samples of this study predate the infection). Cell type and time point are not known.

This clonotype was seen once. The chain joins TRBV7-2 to TRBJ1-5; TRBD1 aligns across 9 bases. Germline V gene lookup returns CDR1 SGHTA and CDR2 FQGNSA. The CDR3 contains 15 residues. V dropped 1 base and J dropped 7; count of bases not matched to a gene: 5. CDR3 DNA sequence: TGTGCCAGCAGCTTAGGGGGACAGGGCGGGCAGCCCCAGCATTTT. Its protein product is CASSLGGQGGQPQHF.

The genes are TRBV21-1 and TRBJ2-1; the DNA was not compared with TRBD1, the D call given in the table. TRBV21-1 is assigned pseudogene status. The CDR3 contains 19 residues. The CDR3: CASSNLLKPRDNRNNEQFF. CDR3 DNA: TGTGCCAGCAGCAACCTGCTAAAACCCCGGGACAACCGAAACAATGAGCAGTTCTTC.

The gene calls are TRBV9 and TRBJ2-5, with TRBD2 identical over 10 bases. Germline CDR1 is SGDLS and CDR2 is YYNGEE. The CDR3 runs 14 residues. J was trimmed by 4 bases and V by 2 bases; bases with no gene match: 2. The CDR3 sequence: CASSVSSGGETQYF. As DNA, the CDR3 is TGTGCCAGCAGCGTCTCTAGCGGGGGAGAGACCCAGTACTTC.

This chain links TRBV11-2 with TRBJ2-3; 8 bases fit TRBD1. The V gene's germline CDR1 is SGHAT and CDR2 FQNNGV. There are 16 residues in the CDR3. The V gene end was trimmed by 3 bases and the J gene end by 1 base; junction bases not matched to a gene: 6. The CDR3 DNA is TGTGCCAGCAGCTTGTCAGGGGGCAGCGGCACAGATACGCAGTATTTT. Translation gives CASSLSGGSGTDTQYF.

The table lists this clonotype with a few counts. The chain recombines TRBV15 with TRBJ2-3; D is unclear. The CDR3 consists of 12 residues. Trimming stripped 1 base from V and 6 bases from J, with 5 bases between. Per germline, CDR1 LNHNV and CDR2 YYDKDF (reference sequence). This chain's CDR3 is CATSRAWDTQYF. CDR3 nucleotide sequence: TGTGCCACCAGCAGAGCATGGGATACGCAGTATTTT.

The CDR3 loop is CASKSQGANTGELFF. CDR3 nucleotides: TGTGCCAGCAAATCCCAGGGGGCGAACACCGGGGAGCTGTTTTTT. This chain connects TRBV6-5 to TRBJ2-2; 7 positions agree with TRBD1. Germline loops: CDR1 MNHEY, CDR2 SVGAGI. The V and J ends lost 7 bases and 0 bases, in that order; junction bases with no gene match: 5. The CDR3 is 15 residues long.

This clonotype was found a few times. J is TRBJ2-7 and V is TRBV28, with 10 positions matching TRBD2. The CDR3 contains 13 residues. V gave up 5 bases and J gave up 6 bases; unmatched junction bases: 4. CDR1 and CDR2 from the germline V gene are MDHEN and SYDVKM. In nucleotides, the CDR3 is TGTGCCAGCAGTCCCGGGACTAGCGTCGAGCAGTACTTC. This encodes CASSPGTSVEQYF.

This clonotype was counted only a few times. This sequence joins TRBV6-2 or TRBV6-3 and TRBJ1-1; perhaps TRBD1 as D (5 bases). V was cut by 10 bases and J by 4 bases, with 16 bases left in between. This CDR3 has 13 residues. Germline CDR1 and CDR2: MNHEY and SVGEGT. This CDR3 is CATGLGLGTEAFF. The CDR3 nucleotides read TGTGCCACCGGGTTGGGGCTCGGCACTGAAGCTTTCTTT.

This chain uses TRBV9 with TRBJ1-2; 7 bases are shared with TRBD1. CDR1 and CDR2 from the germline V gene are SGDLS and YYNGEE. V trimming: 3 bases; J trimming: 13 bases; junction bases outside the gene matches: 12. The CDR3 has 13 amino acids. CDR3 nucleotides: TGTGCCAGCAGCGGTCACCCCGGGACAGTTGTCACCTTC. Translated, it gives CASSGHPGTVVTF.

This chain joins TRBV6-5 and TRBJ2-5; D perhaps matches TRBD2 (6 bases). This CDR3 comprises 13 residues. V gave up 6 bases and J gave up 2 bases, with 10 bases separating them. Germline CDR1 MNHEY, CDR2 SVGAGI. CDR3 region: CASRYRGQETQYF. CDR3 coding DNA: TGTGCCAGCAGGTACCGGGGGCAAGAGACCCAGTACTTC.

The chain joins TRBV18 to TRBJ1-1, with D hard to call. The CDR3 sequence is 14 residues long. V was clipped by 3 bases and J by 4 bases, with 12 bases between them. Germline V CDR1 and CDR2: KGHSH, LQKENI. This chain's CDR3 is CASSPSGDSTEAFF. CDR3 bases: TGTGCCAGCTCACCCTCAGGAGATTCCACTGAAGCTTTCTTT.

This chain uses TRBV20-1 with TRBJ1-1; D possibly corresponds to TRBD1 (5 bases). V shed 3 bases and J shed 4 bases, with 9 bases lying between them. This CDR3 spans 12 amino acids. Germline V lookup: CDR1 DFQATT, CDR2 SNEGSKA (reference sequence). In DNA, the CDR3 is TGCAGTGCTAGGTGGGGCGGCACTGAAGCTTTCTTT. It yields the protein CSARWGGTEAFF.

This clonotype turned up a few times. The V and J genes are TRBV11-2 and TRBJ2-1, with D perhaps TRBD2 (6 bases). The CDR3 has 16 residues. Germline-derived CDR1 and CDR2 are SGHAT and FQNNGV. Trimming removed 1 base from V and 8 bases from J, with 18 bases in between. CDR3 in DNA: TGTGCCAGCAGCTTAGGGAGGGTAGACGGTTGGGATGAGCAGTTCTTC. Amino acid sequence: CASSLGRVDGWDEQFF. Full variable domain (rest looked up from reference TRBV11-2 and TRBJ2-1): EAGVAQSPRYKIIEKRQSVAFWCNPISGHATLYWYQQILGQGPKLLIQFQNNGVVDDSQLPKDRFSAERLKGVDSTLKIQPAKLEDSAVYLCASSLGRVDGWDEQFFGPGTRLTVL.

The V and J genes are TRBV9 and TRBJ1-2; D unresolved. The V end lost 2 bases, the J end lost 1 base, and 15 bases lay between the germline ends. CDR1 is SGDLS, CDR2 YYNGEE, per germline. The CDR3 has 16 residues. The CDR3 sequence is CASSVSEAAFNYGYTF. The DNA for the CDR3 is TGTGCCAGCAGCGTGTCTGAGGCAGCTTTTAACTATGGCTACACCTTC.

This rearrangement joins TRBV5-4 to TRBJ2-1, with 12 bases matching TRBD2. V lost 3 bases to trimming and J lost 5 bases; unmatched junction nucleotides: 9. Germline V gene sequence: CDR1 SGHNT, CDR2 YYREEE (reference sequence). The CDR3 totals 17 residues. The CDR3 DNA reads TGTGCCAGCAGCTCCGGGACTAGCGGGTCCAAAGACAATGAGCAGTTCTTC. This codes for CASSSGTSGSKDNEQFF.

The CDR3 region is CASRQTFTGGYGYTF. The CDR3 nucleotides are TGTGCCAGCAGACAAACCTTCACAGGGGGGTATGGCTACACCTTC. The chain has TRBV7-2 and TRBJ1-2; 8 positions agree with TRBD1. Trimming at V came to 6 bases and at J to 5 bases, leaving 11 bases not matched to a gene. CDR3 length: 15 residues. CDR1 is SGHTA and CDR2 is FQGNSA in the germline V gene.

This clonotype was counted only a few times. CDR3 sequence reads: CAISEDPGQGETDTQYF. In DNA form, the CDR3 reads TGTGCCATCAGTGAGGACCCGGGACAGGGTGAGACAGATACGCAGTATTTT. This chain joins TRBV10-3 and TRBJ2-3; 9 positions match TRBD1. This CDR3 comprises 17 residues. Germline trimming cut 2 bases from V and 3 bases from J; bases unmatched to any gene: 9. The V gene's germline CDR1 is ENHRY and CDR2 SYGVKD.

This chain links TRBV5-1 with TRBJ2-1, with D possibly matching TRBD2 (6 bases). CDR1 and CDR2 (germline): SGHRS, YFSETQ. The CDR3 length is 14 residues. The V end lost 2 bases, the J end lost 7 bases, and 13 bases lay between the germline ends. The DNA for the CDR3 is TGCGCCAGCAGCTTCCGGGGACTTGGGAATGAGCAGTTCTTC. Its protein is CASSFRGLGNEQFF. The full variable domain, its missing parts supplied by reference TRBV5-1 and TRBJ2-1, is KAGVTQTPRYLIKTRGQQVTLSCSPISGHRSVSWYQQTPGQGLQFLFEYFSETQRNKGNFPGRFSGRQFSNSRSEMNVSTLELGDSALYLCASSFRGLGNEQFFGPGTRLTVL.

The table lists this clonotype with many counts. The V and J genes are TRBV7-6 and TRBJ2-3; no definite D call. Germline V CDR1 and CDR2: SGHVS, FNYEAQ. Trimming shortened V by 0 bases and J by 4 bases, and 2 bases separated the two germline ends. The CDR3 consists of 12 residues. CDR3 region: CASSLAADTQYF. CDR3 in DNA: TGTGCCAGCAGCTTAGCGGCAGATACGCAGTATTTT.

Only a few counts were recorded for this clonotype. The chain combines TRBV29-1 with TRBJ2-3; D gene ambiguous. Germline V gives CDR1 SQVTM, CDR2 ANQGSEA. The CDR3 is 10 amino acids. The V end was cut by 5 bases, the J end by 5 bases, with 5 bases between. The CDR3 coding sequence is TGCAGCGTTTACCAAGATACGCAGTATTTT. Translated: CSVYQDTQYF.

This clonotype has ten or more counts. The V and J genes are TRBV5-1 and TRBJ2-1; D uncertain. The CDR3 consists of 14 residues. Germline CDR1 SGHRS, CDR2 YFSETQ. V lost 4 bases, J lost 7 bases, and 15 bases lay in between. Here the CDR3 DNA reads TGCGCCAGCAGCCATAGATTCGACGGGAATGAGCAGTTCTTC. Translation: CASSHRFDGNEQFF.

This clonotype was seen at least ten times. The genes are TRBV5-5 and TRBJ2-3; D might be TRBD2 (6 bases). Germline V CDR1 and CDR2: SGHKS, YYEKEE (reference sequence). CDR3 length equals 13 residues. Deletions cut 4 bases from V and 6 bases from J, with 12 bases between. CDR3 sequence reads: CASSAHLADTQYF. In nucleotides, the CDR3 is TGTGCCAGCAGCGCTCACCTAGCGGATACGCAGTATTTT.

This chain joins TRBV6-2 or TRBV6-3 and TRBJ1-4; a weak D match, TRBD1 (5 bases). Germline V lookup: CDR1 MNHEY, CDR2 SVGEGT. The length of the CDR3 is 16 residues. Between the trimmed V and J ends, which lost 0 bases and 10 bases, there was a span of 18 bases. CDR3 residues: CASSYSPPGDYRKLFF. CDR3 sequence (DNA): TGTGCCAGCAGTTACTCGCCCCCGGGGGACTACCGAAAACTGTTTTTT.

This chain links TRBV5-1 with TRBJ2-1, with D perhaps TRBD1 (6 bases). The CDR3 covers 13 residues. Germline lookup yields CDR1 SGHRS and CDR2 YFSETQ. V gave up 4 bases and J gave up 9 bases, with 14 bases separating them. The CDR3 DNA reads TGCGCCAGCAGCGGTGGACAGACAGGTGAGCAGTTCTTC. Its protein product is CASSGGQTGEQFF. The full variable domain, its missing parts supplied by reference TRBV5-1 and TRBJ2-1, is KAGVTQTPRYLIKTRGQQVTLSCSPISGHRSVSWYQQTPGQGLQFLFEYFSETQRNKGNFPGRFSGRQFSNSRSEMNVSTLELGDSALYLCASSGGQTGEQFFGPGTRLTVL.

The chain has TRBV20-1 and TRBJ2-3; D remains unclear. Germline CDR1 and CDR2: DFQATT and SNEGSKA (reference sequence). V was trimmed by 0 bases and J by 4 bases, leaving 11 bases between them. This CDR3 has 14 amino acids. The CDR3 here is CSARDRRNSDTQYF. In DNA form, the CDR3 reads TGCAGTGCTAGAGATCGGAGAAATTCAGATACGCAGTATTTT.

CDR3 loop: CASSGDRNYGYTF. The CDR3 DNA reads as TGTGCCAGCAGTGGAGACAGGAACTATGGCTACACCTTC. The chain joins TRBV6-1 to TRBJ1-2; weak D call: TRBD1 (6 bases). Germline values: CDR1 MNHNS, CDR2 SASEGT. The CDR3 has 13 residues. Trimming left V 4 bases short and J 2 bases short, with 8 bases between.

This chain connects TRBV5-1 to TRBJ1-1; D is unresolved. The CDR3 sequence is 12 residues long. Deletions cut 4 bases from V and 4 bases from J, with 8 bases between. The germline V gene encodes CDR1 SGHRS and CDR2 YFSETQ. Here the CDR3 reads CASSGRGTEAFF. Written as DNA, the CDR3 is TGCGCCAGCAGCGGGCGAGGCACTGAAGCTTTCTTT.

V usage is TRBV27 and J usage is TRBJ2-6; 7 bases fit TRBD1. Trimming cost V 5 bases and J 1 base; bases outside gene matches: 5. The CDR3 has 16 residues. Looked up from germline, CDR1 is MNHEY and CDR2 is SMNVEV (reference sequence). CDR3 residues: CASSPNRGSGANVLTF. CDR3 in DNA: TGTGCCAGCAGTCCTAACAGGGGATCTGGGGCCAACGTCCTGACTTTC.

This clonotype was seen a handful of times. The rearrangement links TRBV9 to TRBJ1-2; D is unresolved. Germline loops: CDR1 SGDLS, CDR2 YYNGEE. V was trimmed by 2 bases and J by 4 bases, leaving 12 bases between them. The CDR3 has 14 amino acids. CDR3 coding DNA: TGTGCCAGCAGCGTGGCGGGCAGAGCCTATGGCTACACCTTC. It codes for CASSVAGRAYGYTF.